This T cell receptor beta chain emerged from a study of molecular identifiers for immune sequencing clone quantification. On the study more broadly: Sequencing covered four of five parts into which replicate RNA from around 20,000 or 100,000 naive CD8 cells was split.

Study findings and constraints: In naive cells, clones above 20 RNA copies held under 1% of molecules, whereas in effector cells they held over 98%.

Libraries used roughly 18,000 to 1,100,000 sorted naive CD8 T cells and 10%, 30% or 50% RNA input. Isolation of naive CD8 T cells was achieved by sorting on a CD8+CD4-CCR7+CD45RA+ phenotype. TCRdb analysed the PCR reads with MiXCR anew, one entry per CDR3 protein. The sample carries some 580,000 distinct CDR3 sequences, roughly 23% recorded once. Of note for this clonotype: Antigen unknown. Just one base apart from a much larger clone, this may be a read error.

The CDR3 totals 13 residues. This TCR came from a human donor in good health. Some libraries in this study had Jurkat cell RNA spiked in. The rearrangement uses TRBV12-3 or TRBV12-4 and TRBJ2-7; no clear D. Sequencing was carried out using naive CD8+ T cells from blood, with Jurkat cell RNA spiked in. Stated subset: FACS-sorted CD8+CD4-CCR7+CD45RA+ naive T cells. The CDR3 DNA follows: TGTGCCAGCAAACCGGACGGAGTCTACGAGCAGCACTTC. It is translated as CASKPDGVYEQHF.